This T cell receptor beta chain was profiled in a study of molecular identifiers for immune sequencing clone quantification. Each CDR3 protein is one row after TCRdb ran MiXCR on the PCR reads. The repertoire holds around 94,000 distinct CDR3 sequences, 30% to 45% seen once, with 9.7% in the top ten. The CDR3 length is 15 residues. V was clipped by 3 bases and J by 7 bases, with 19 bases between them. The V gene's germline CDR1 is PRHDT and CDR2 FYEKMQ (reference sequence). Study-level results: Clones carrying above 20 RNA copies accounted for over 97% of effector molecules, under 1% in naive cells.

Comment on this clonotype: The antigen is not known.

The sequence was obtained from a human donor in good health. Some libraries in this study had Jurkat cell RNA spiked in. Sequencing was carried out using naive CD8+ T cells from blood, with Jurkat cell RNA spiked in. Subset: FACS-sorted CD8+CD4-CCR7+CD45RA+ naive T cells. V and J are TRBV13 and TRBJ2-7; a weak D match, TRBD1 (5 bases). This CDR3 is CASSFWGQGLGEQYF. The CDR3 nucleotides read TGTGCCAGCAGCTTTTGGGGCCAGGGTCTGGGAGAGCAGTACTTC.